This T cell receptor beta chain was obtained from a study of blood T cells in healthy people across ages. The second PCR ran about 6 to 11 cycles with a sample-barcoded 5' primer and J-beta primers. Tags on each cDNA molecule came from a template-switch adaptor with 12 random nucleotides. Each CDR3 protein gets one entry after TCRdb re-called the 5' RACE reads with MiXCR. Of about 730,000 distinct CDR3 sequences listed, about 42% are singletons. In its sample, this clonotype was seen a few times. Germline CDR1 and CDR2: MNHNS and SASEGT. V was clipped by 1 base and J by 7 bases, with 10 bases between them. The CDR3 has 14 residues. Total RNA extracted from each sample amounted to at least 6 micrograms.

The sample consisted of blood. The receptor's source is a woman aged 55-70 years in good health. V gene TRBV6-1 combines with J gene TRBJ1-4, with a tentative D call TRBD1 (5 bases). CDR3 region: CASSEGGVSEKLFF. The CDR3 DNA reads TGTGCCAGCAGTGAAGGGGGGGTTTCTGAAAAACTGTTTTTT.